These T cell receptor beta chains were read from a single sample in a study of neoadjuvant anti-PD-1 for oral cavity cancer. Sequencing used immunoSEQ multiplex PCR; TCRdb keeps in-frame clones, though not all of them. Of around 8,000 clones detected, 65% to 80% appear once; the ten largest clones hold about 3.5%. The sample here was PBMCs, taken after nivolumab (anti-PD-1) treatment. Receptors were obtained from a person aged 40 to 85 with oral cavity squamous cell carcinoma. Both conserved end residues are part of each CDR3. Fields, in order: J gene, CDR3 length, D gene, clone size, V gene, CDR3 protein, CDR3 DNA. A D gene is named only where the DNA matches it firmly. Size is omitted from some rows. Given values are once, few, many or a class for expanded clones.

J gene: TRBJ1-4; CDR3 length: 14; D gene: -; clone size: -; V gene: TRBV6-1; CDR3 protein: CASRTDPWSEKLFF; CDR3 DNA: TGTGCCAGCAGGACAGACCCGTGGAGTGAAAAACTGTTTTTT
J gene: TRBJ2-5; CDR3 length: 12; D gene: -; clone size: once; V gene: TRBV7-2; CDR3 protein: CASSLNQETQYF; CDR3 DNA: TGTGCCAGCAGCTTAAACCAAGAGACCCAGTACTTC
J gene: TRBJ2-6; CDR3 length: 17; D gene: -; clone size: -; V gene: TRBV5-7; CDR3 protein: CASSLPHQGSGANVLTF; CDR3 DNA: TGTGCCAGCAGCTTGCCGCACCAGGGTTCTGGGGCCAACGTCCTGACTTTC
J gene: TRBJ1-3; CDR3 length: 17; D gene: -; clone size: -; V gene: TRBV11-3; CDR3 protein: CASSVGTGRSSGNTIYF; CDR3 DNA: TGTGCCAGCAGCGTAGGCACAGGCCGAAGCTCTGGAAACACCATATATTTT
J gene: TRBJ1-1; CDR3 length: 15; D gene: -; clone size: -; V gene: TRBV7-6; CDR3 protein: CASSTAGLSNTEAFF; CDR3 DNA: TGTGCCAGCAGCACAGCGGGACTCTCGAACACTGAAGCTTTCTTT
J gene: TRBJ1-5; CDR3 length: 13; D gene: TRBD1; clone size: few; V gene: TRBV2; CDR3 protein: CASSVDRVQPQHF; CDR3 DNA: TGTGCCAGCAGTGTGGACAGGGTACAGCCCCAGCATTTT
J gene: TRBJ1-4; CDR3 length: 16; D gene: TRBD1; clone size: -; V gene: TRBV5-5; CDR3 protein: CASTIFSGTGDEKLFF; CDR3 DNA: TGTGCCAGCACCATTTTTTCCGGGACAGGGGATGAAAAACTGTTTTTT
J gene: TRBJ1-2; CDR3 length: 15; D gene: -; clone size: -; V gene: TRBV19; CDR3 protein: CASSINSAGSYGYTF; CDR3 DNA: TGTGCCAGTAGTATTAATAGTGCGGGGAGCTATGGCTACACCTTC
J gene: TRBJ1-1; CDR3 length: 15; D gene: -; clone size: once; V gene: TRBV6-5; CDR3 protein: CASSRGRNMNTEAFF; CDR3 DNA: TGTGCCAGCAGCCGAGGACGGAATATGAACACTGAAGCTTTCTTT
J gene: TRBJ2-7; CDR3 length: 14; D gene: TRBD1; clone size: -; V gene: TRBV19; CDR3 protein: CASSQGQGIYEQYF; CDR3 DNA: TGTGCCAGTAGCCAAGGACAGGGAATCTACGAGCAGTACTTC
J gene: TRBJ2-7; CDR3 length: 14; D gene: TRBD1; clone size: -; V gene: TRBV6-6; CDR3 protein: CASTMGTGSYEQYF; CDR3 DNA: TGTGCCAGCACCATGGGGACAGGGTCCTACGAGCAGTACTTC
J gene: TRBJ1-6; CDR3 length: 15; D gene: TRBD1; clone size: -; V gene: TRBV7-2; CDR3 protein: CASSSTGADNSPLHF; CDR3 DNA: TGTGCCAGCAGCAGCACAGGGGCGGATAATTCACCCCTCCACTTT
J gene: TRBJ2-1; CDR3 length: 15; D gene: TRBD1; clone size: -; V gene: TRBV5-1; CDR3 protein: CASSLSDRASNEQFF; CDR3 DNA: TGCGCCAGCAGCTTATCAGACAGGGCCTCCAATGAGCAGTTCTTC
J gene: TRBJ1-2; CDR3 length: 15; D gene: -; clone size: -; V gene: TRBV18; CDR3 protein: CASSPPGTPGTGYTF; CDR3 DNA: TGTGCCAGCTCACCACCGGGGACACCGGGTACTGGCTACACCTTC
J gene: TRBJ2-2; CDR3 length: 13; D gene: -; clone size: -; V gene: TRBV4-3; CDR3 protein: CASSQEVTGELFF; CDR3 DNA: TGCGCCAGCAGCCAAGAGGTAACCGGGGAGCTGTTTTTT
J gene: TRBJ2-5; CDR3 length: 17; D gene: TRBD2; clone size: -; V gene: TRBV19; CDR3 protein: CASSIGLAGANQETQYF; CDR3 DNA: TGTGCCAGTAGTATTGGCCTAGCGGGGGCTAACCAAGAGACCCAGTACTTC
J gene: TRBJ2-2; CDR3 length: 15; D gene: TRBD1; clone size: -; V gene: TRBV2; CDR3 protein: CASSERTGNTGELFF; CDR3 DNA: TGTGCCAGCAGCGAGAGGACAGGGAACACCGGGGAGCTGTTTTTT
J gene: TRBJ1-2; CDR3 length: 15; D gene: TRBD1; clone size: -; V gene: TRBV11-2; CDR3 protein: CASSPGTASSNGYTF; CDR3 DNA: TGTGCCAGCAGCCCAGGGACAGCCTCTTCTAATGGCTACACCTTC
J gene: TRBJ2-3; CDR3 length: 17; D gene: TRBD1; clone size: once; V gene: TRBV4-1; CDR3 protein: CASSQAPGQTSTDTQYF; CDR3 DNA: TGCGCCAGCAGCCAAGCCCCGGGACAGACAAGCACAGATACGCAGTATTTT
J gene: TRBJ1-1; CDR3 length: 14; D gene: -; clone size: -; V gene: TRBV5-1; CDR3 protein: CASSLDEGRDEAFF; CDR3 DNA: TGCGCCAGCAGCTTGGATGAGGGACGTGATGAAGCTTTCTTT
J gene: TRBJ2-1; CDR3 length: 10; D gene: -; clone size: -; V gene: TRBV20-1; CDR3 protein: CSARVYEQFF; CDR3 DNA: TGCAGTGCTAGAGTCTATGAGCAGTTCTTC
J gene: TRBJ1-5; CDR3 length: 15; D gene: -; clone size: -; V gene: TRBV19; CDR3 protein: CASSIVRYSNQPQHF; CDR3 DNA: TGTGCCAGTAGTATAGTCCGGTATAGCAATCAGCCCCAGCATTTT
J gene: TRBJ2-7; CDR3 length: 15; D gene: TRBD2; clone size: -; V gene: TRBV28; CDR3 protein: CASSFPGGYSYEQYF; CDR3 DNA: TGTGCCAGCAGTTTTCCCGGGGGGTACTCCTACGAGCAGTACTTC
J gene: TRBJ1-1; CDR3 length: 15; D gene: TRBD1; clone size: -; V gene: TRBV7-9; CDR3 protein: CASSDWDRGNTEAFF; CDR3 DNA: TGTGCCAGCAGCGACTGGGACAGGGGGAACACTGAAGCTTTCTTT
J gene: TRBJ2-7; CDR3 length: 15; D gene: TRBD1; clone size: -; V gene: TRBV5-6; CDR3 protein: CASSSPVRTGLEQYF; CDR3 DNA: TGTGCCAGCAGCTCTCCCGTACGGACAGGGCTCGAGCAGTACTTC
J gene: TRBJ2-1; CDR3 length: 15; D gene: -; clone size: -; V gene: TRBV11-2; CDR3 protein: CASSAKLSSYNEQFF; CDR3 DNA: TGTGCCAGCAGCGCCAAGCTAAGCTCCTACAATGAGCAGTTCTTC
J gene: TRBJ1-1; CDR3 length: 15; D gene: TRBD1; clone size: -; V gene: TRBV29-1; CDR3 protein: CSVEREGQTNTEAFF; CDR3 DNA: TGCAGCGTAGAGAGGGAGGGACAGACGAACACTGAAGCTTTCTTT
J gene: TRBJ2-2; CDR3 length: 14; D gene: TRBD1; clone size: few; V gene: TRBV5-4; CDR3 protein: CASTGDREFGELFF; CDR3 DNA: TGTGCCAGCACCGGGGACAGGGAATTCGGGGAGCTGTTTTTT
J gene: TRBJ2-1; CDR3 length: 15; D gene: TRBD1; clone size: -; V gene: TRBV6-5; CDR3 protein: CASSSETGRYNEQFF; CDR3 DNA: TGTGCCAGCAGTTCGGAGACAGGGCGGTACAATGAGCAGTTCTTC
J gene: TRBJ1-4; CDR3 length: 14; D gene: -; clone size: -; V gene: TRBV29-1; CDR3 protein: CSVEIREANEKLFF; CDR3 DNA: TGCAGCGTTGAAATCAGGGAGGCTAATGAAAAACTGTTTTTT
J gene: TRBJ2-3; CDR3 length: 13; D gene: -; clone size: -; V gene: TRBV29-1; CDR3 protein: CSVDVGLADTQYF; CDR3 DNA: TGCAGCGTTGACGTAGGTTTAGCAGATACGCAGTATTTT
J gene: TRBJ2-7; CDR3 length: 15; D gene: -; clone size: -; V gene: TRBV15; CDR3 protein: CATSRARDSYYEQYF; CDR3 DNA: TGTGCCACCAGCAGGGCCCGGGACTCCTACTACGAGCAGTACTTC
J gene: TRBJ2-7; CDR3 length: 14; D gene: -; clone size: few; V gene: TRBV10-3; CDR3 protein: CAVSGGRTGHEQYF; CDR3 DNA: TGTGCCGTCTCTGGCGGGCGTACGGGCCACGAGCAGTACTTC
J gene: TRBJ2-3; CDR3 length: 15; D gene: -; clone size: -; V gene: TRBV5-4; CDR3 protein: CASSLDSSGTDTQYF; CDR3 DNA: TGTGCCAGCAGCTTAGATTCATCGGGCACAGATACGCAGTATTTT
J gene: TRBJ2-2; CDR3 length: 14; D gene: -; clone size: -; V gene: TRBV7-2; CDR3 protein: CASSLSPVVGELFF; CDR3 DNA: TGTGCCAGCAGCTTAAGCCCAGTAGTCGGGGAGCTGTTTTTT
J gene: TRBJ1-6; CDR3 length: 15; D gene: -; clone size: -; V gene: TRBV7-9; CDR3 protein: CASSRQGASNSPLHF; CDR3 DNA: TGTGCCAGCAGTCGGCAAGGGGCCAGTAATTCACCCCTCCACTTT
J gene: TRBJ2-2; CDR3 length: 17; D gene: -; clone size: few; V gene: TRBV4-1; CDR3 protein: CASSQPYQGGATGELFF; CDR3 DNA: TGCGCCAGCAGCCAACCTTACCAGGGGGGTGCCACCGGGGAGCTGTTTTTT
J gene: TRBJ2-7; CDR3 length: 13; D gene: -; clone size: -; V gene: TRBV13; CDR3 protein: CASSQTGYGEQYF; CDR3 DNA: TGTGCCAGCAGCCAAACAGGGTACGGGGAGCAGTACTTC
J gene: TRBJ1-2; CDR3 length: 13; D gene: TRBD1; clone size: -; V gene: TRBV19; CDR3 protein: CASKGDSNYGYTF; CDR3 DNA: TGTGCCAGTAAAGGGGACAGTAACTATGGCTACACCTTC
J gene: TRBJ2-5; CDR3 length: 13; D gene: -; clone size: -; V gene: TRBV7-6; CDR3 protein: CASSSDWGETQYF; CDR3 DNA: TGTGCCAGCAGCTCGGACTGGGGGGAGACCCAGTACTTC
J gene: TRBJ2-1; CDR3 length: 14; D gene: -; clone size: -; V gene: TRBV7-2; CDR3 protein: CASSKQGESDEQFF; CDR3 DNA: TGTGCCAGCAGCAAACAGGGAGAATCCGATGAGCAGTTCTTC
J gene: TRBJ1-5; CDR3 length: 13; D gene: -; clone size: -; V gene: TRBV4-2; CDR3 protein: CASSQRNWEPQHF; CDR3 DNA: TGTGCCAGCAGCCAAAGAAATTGGGAGCCCCAGCATTTT
J gene: TRBJ2-2; CDR3 length: 13; D gene: -; clone size: few; V gene: TRBV7-7; CDR3 protein: CASSPQVSGELFF; CDR3 DNA: TGTGCCAGCAGCCCTCAGGTGTCCGGGGAGCTGTTTTTT
J gene: TRBJ2-1; CDR3 length: 16; D gene: TRBD2; clone size: -; V gene: TRBV6-5; CDR3 protein: CASSYSGLAGENEQFF; CDR3 DNA: TGTGCCAGCAGTTACTCCGGACTAGCGGGAGAGAATGAGCAGTTCTTC
J gene: TRBJ2-7; CDR3 length: 13; D gene: -; clone size: -; V gene: TRBV9; CDR3 protein: CASSGTDLYEQYF; CDR3 DNA: TGTGCCAGCAGCGGGACAGACCTCTACGAGCAGTACTTC
J gene: TRBJ2-7; CDR3 length: 13; D gene: TRBD1; clone size: -; V gene: TRBV29-1; CDR3 protein: CSVGQGASYEQYF; CDR3 DNA: TGCAGCGTGGGACAGGGGGCTTCCTACGAGCAGTACTTC
J gene: TRBJ1-4; CDR3 length: 15; D gene: -; clone size: -; V gene: TRBV21-1; CDR3 protein: CASAWYRTTNEKLFF; CDR3 DNA: TGTGCCAGCGCCTGGTACAGAACAACTAATGAAAAACTGTTTTTT
J gene: TRBJ2-7; CDR3 length: 15; D gene: -; clone size: -; V gene: TRBV4-3; CDR3 protein: CASSQGSGSSYEQYF; CDR3 DNA: TGCGCCAGCAGCCAAGGATCGGGGTCCTCCTACGAGCAGTACTTC
J gene: TRBJ1-5; CDR3 length: 17; D gene: -; clone size: -; V gene: TRBV28; CDR3 protein: CASSLFGRGTSNQPQHF; CDR3 DNA: TGTGCCAGCAGTTTATTTGGGAGGGGCACTAGCAATCAGCCCCAGCATTTT
J gene: TRBJ2-7; CDR3 length: 19; D gene: TRBD1; clone size: -; V gene: TRBV30; CDR3 protein: CAWSLPGGTGTHEIYEQYF; CDR3 DNA: TGTGCCTGGAGTCTTCCGGGCGGGACAGGGACCCATGAAATCTACGAGCAGTACTTC
J gene: TRBJ2-7; CDR3 length: 13; D gene: TRBD2; clone size: -; V gene: TRBV5-6; CDR3 protein: CASARDYLYEQYF; CDR3 DNA: TGTGCCAGCGCCCGGGACTACCTCTACGAGCAGTACTTC
J gene: TRBJ1-1; CDR3 length: 14; D gene: -; clone size: few; V gene: TRBV7-9; CDR3 protein: CASSFVQGRTEAFF; CDR3 DNA: TGTGCCAGCAGCTTCGTGCAGGGGAGGACTGAAGCTTTCTTT
J gene: TRBJ1-1; CDR3 length: 12; D gene: TRBD1; clone size: -; V gene: TRBV25-1; CDR3 protein: CATRDRTIEAFF; CDR3 DNA: TGTGCCACCCGGGACAGAACCATTGAAGCTTTCTTT
J gene: TRBJ2-5; CDR3 length: 16; D gene: -; clone size: -; V gene: TRBV4-1; CDR3 protein: CASSHLLGQGQETQYF; CDR3 DNA: TGCGCCAGCAGCCATCTTTTAGGGCAGGGACAAGAGACCCAGTACTTC
J gene: TRBJ2-7; CDR3 length: 19; D gene: -; clone size: -; V gene: TRBV29-1; CDR3 protein: CSVGGILDGAGYSRDEQYF; CDR3 DNA: TGCAGCGTTGGGGGAATATTGGACGGAGCAGGGTACTCCAGGGACGAGCAGTACTTC